This T cell receptor beta chain is from a study of shared clonotypes between healthy human individuals. Overall study results and limits: Between a handful of donors, naive CD4 clonotypes were shared at a level of about 5.3%. Generally, estimated richness proved larger in naive subsets than it did in memory subsets. Sequencing depth was predicted to influence how clonotypes are shared among donors.

Measured with immunoSEQ multiplex PCR; TCRdb has only the in-frame clones, and not every one. The sample lists around 650,000 clones, 90% to 97% seen once, with about 0.12% in the top ten. The V gene's germline CDR1 is GTSNPN and CDR2 SVGIG (reference sequence). V was clipped by 3 bases and J by 1 base, with 13 bases between them. The CDR3 is 15 amino acids. Notes on this clone: Its specificity is unknown.

Naive CD8 isolation took CD45RO-negative cells positively selected for CCR7 and excluded terminally differentiated effector memory CD45RA+ cells. Donors had no recently reported acute infections or vaccinations and were HIV-negative. The sequence was collected from a woman aged 30 to 39 in good health. This sequence joins TRBV30 and TRBJ1-3; D is unresolved. Sequencing was carried out using naive CD8+ T cells sorted from blood. Written as DNA, the CDR3 is TGTGCCTGGAGCGCGACATTGACTTCTGGAAACACCATATATTTT. Protein sequence: CAWSATLTSGNTIYF.